This entry lists 6 T cell receptor beta chains sequenced from one sample in a study of CD8 T cells in ankylosing spondylitis. TCRdb reprocessed the 5' RACE reads with MiXCR, giving one entry per CDR3 protein. The data contain approximately 92,000 distinct CDR3 sequences, about 9.1% of them singletons. Sequencing was carried out using blood, either unsorted or a sorted T cell fraction (not recorded which). The receptors come from a male donor with ankylosing spondylitis or in good health (not recorded which).

There are a few counts of this clonotype. The chain joins TRBV28 to TRBJ2-1; the match to TRBD2 covers 16 bases. From germline, CDR1 is MDHEN and CDR2 SYDVKM. V was pared by 4 bases and J by 1 base, with 16 bases of the junction left unmatched. This CDR3 comprises 22 residues. CDR3 coding DNA: TGTGCCAGCAGTTCCTCCGGGACTAGCGGGGGGGCCCGATGGAAATCCTACAATGAGCAGTTCTTC. It encodes CASSSSGTSGGARWKSYNEQFF.

This clonotype has at least ten counts. The gene calls are TRBV5-1 and TRBJ2-2; D could derive from TRBD1 or TRBD2 (7 bases each). With 7 bases removed from V and 4 bases from J, the gap between germline ends came to 17 bases. CDR3 length equals 15 residues. CDR1 and CDR2 (germline): SGHRS, YFSETQ. For the CDR3, the DNA is TGCGCCAGCGGAATCAGGGGGGGCCGCACCGGGGAGCTGTTTTTT. Its protein product is CASGIRGGRTGELFF.

This clonotype was observed many times. CDR3 nucleotides: TGCAGCGTTGAAGGGGCAGGAATCACAGATACGCAGTATTTT. Its protein product is CSVEGAGITDTQYF. The V call is TRBV29-1, the J call TRBJ2-3; D is uncertain. The CDR3 sequence is 14 residues long. CDR1 is SQVTM, CDR2 ANQGSEA, per germline. The V gene lost 1 base and the J gene lost 2 bases, with 10 bases spanning the gap.

This clonotype appeared many times. The V call is TRBV10-3, the J call TRBJ1-1; 11 bases map to TRBD1. From germline, CDR1 is ENHRY and CDR2 SYGVKD. The length of the CDR3 is 15 residues. After removal of 4 bases from V and 1 base from J, the junction contained 2 bases not matched to a gene. CDR3 sequence: CAISGTGGQNTEAFF. Written as DNA, the CDR3 is TGTGCCATCAGTGGGACAGGGGGCCAGAACACTGAAGCTTTCTTT.

This clonotype was picked up a small number of times. The gene calls are TRBV7-2 and TRBJ2-1, with D perhaps TRBD2 (6 bases). Germline V gives CDR1 SGHTA, CDR2 FQGNSA. Between the trimmed V and J ends, which lost 5 bases and 2 bases, there was a span of 10 bases. The CDR3 is 14 amino acids. The CDR3 sequence is CASSNSGTYNEQFF. CDR3 nucleotide sequence: TGTGCCAGCAGCAATAGCGGAACCTACAATGAGCAGTTCTTC.

This clonotype was seen many times. The chain recombines TRBV29-1 with TRBJ1-1; 8 positions match TRBD1. Trimming removed 6 bases from V and 11 bases from J; junction bases left unmatched: 14. Germline CDR1 reads SQVTM; CDR2 reads ANQGSEA. The CDR3 has 13 amino acids. CDR3 DNA: TGCAGCGTGGAGGACAGGGCCCGTTTACGGGCTTTCTTT. As protein: CSVEDRARLRAFF.